This TCR beta chain was sequenced for a study of blood T cell repertoires in COVID-19. As for the study in general: Both acute and convalescent COVID-19 samples were obtained from the United States, Italy and Spain. T cells, B-cell-depleted T cells, or PBMCs provided the cDNA or gDNA that served as material.

Authors' analysis steps: Amplification of reference gene primers was used by the study to estimate nucleated cell counts. Libraries were prepared by immunoSEQ multiplex PCR; TCRdb keeps only in-frame clonotypes and omits some of them. V, J and clone size derive from that table, while D and trimming were established from the DNA sequence. The sample includes 150,000 to 200,000 clones, 80% to 85% of them seen just once. Germline-derived CDR1 and CDR2 are ENHRY and SYGVKD. The trim removed 7 bases at V and 8 bases at J, leaving 13 bases unmatched. This CDR3 has 15 amino acids. The rearrangement joins TRBV10-3 to TRBJ2-1; 8 nucleotides match TRBD1. This receptor was identified in a human donor with acute or convalescent COVID-19. The donor label of this sample is uncertain. Sequenced input: peripheral blood. In DNA, the CDR3 is TGTGCCATCAATAAGGGACAGGCCTTTGGCGATGAGCAGTTCTTC. Protein product: CAINKGQAFGDEQFF.